The clone carrying this TCR beta chain occurred once. Its target is unknown. This sample is part of a study of a mutant IDH1 vaccine in newly diagnosed glioma. Only in-frame clones appear in the TCRdb table, and some are missing; sequencing was by immunoSEQ multiplex PCR. The table shows around 29,000 clones, with more than 60% occurring only once. This sample's time point: week 35, safety follow-up. Vaccine doses each comprised 300 ug of mutant IDH1 20-mer peptide, with topical imiquimod. This TCR came from a man aged 50-60 years with glioma. Sample: PBMCs, taken from a glioma patient whose treatment included an IDH1 peptide vaccine.

The CDR3 sequence: CASSLTTGSYGYTF. The CDR3, as DNA: TGTGCCAGCAGTTTAACTACAGGGAGCTATGGCTACACCTTC. The rearrangement links TRBV27 to TRBJ1-2; D might be TRBD1 (6 bases). Between the trimmed V and J ends, which lost 2 bases and 4 bases, there was a span of 11 bases. Germline V gives CDR1 MNHEY, CDR2 SMNVEV (reference sequence). CDR3 length equals 14 residues.